A single TCR beta chain is shown here with its context. This specimen comes from a study of somatic mutations in cytotoxic T cells in rheumatoid arthritis. Each population, CD4+ and CD8+ cells, was isolated by positive magnetic bead selection and checked for purity by flow cytometry. Deletions cut 1 base from V and 5 bases from J, with 2 bases between. This CDR3 comprises 12 residues. Germline V CDR1 and CDR2: MNHEY, SMNVEV (reference sequence). Only in-frame clones appear in the TCRdb table, and some are missing; sequencing was by immunoSEQ multiplex PCR. Of roughly 20,000 clones detected, about 70% appear once; the ten largest clones hold roughly a fifth.

The sequence derives from a woman aged 60 to 75 in good health. Sequenced: CD8+ T cells sorted from blood. J is TRBJ2-2 and V is TRBV27; D is unclear. CDR3 residues: CASSLFTGELFF. In DNA form, the CDR3 reads TGTGCCAGCAGTTTATTTACCGGGGAGCTGTTTTTT.